Listed here are 32 T cell receptor beta chains from one sample, sequenced in a study of cytomegalovirus exposure and HLA in healthy donors. The PCR had 60 Vbeta and 13 Jbeta primers. Some clones are missing from TCRdb's copy, which holds only in-frame ones; the method was immunoSEQ multiplex PCR. Its listing shows about 200,000 clones. The sequenced material came from PBMCs. The receptors derive from a boy aged 5-17 years in good health and CMV-seronegative.

As for this clone: Distinct nucleotide sequences in the sample also encode this CDR3. This chain links TRBV9 with TRBJ1-1, with D hard to call. Trimming removed 0 bases from V and 1 base from J, with 4 bases in between. The CDR3 loop spans 13 amino acids. The V gene's germline CDR1 is SGDLS and CDR2 YYNGEE. Here the CDR3 reads CASSVAGNTEAFF. For the CDR3, the DNA is TGTGCCAGCAGCGTAGCAGGGAACACTGAAGCTTTCTTT.

This rearrangement joins TRBV9 to TRBJ1-6; tentative D call: TRBD1 (5 bases). V was clipped by 4 bases and J by 9 bases, with 14 bases between them. The germline CDR1 and CDR2 sequences are SGDLS and YYNGEE. The CDR3 has 14 amino acids. The CDR3 DNA sequence: TGTGCCAGCAGCCCCGGACAAGGCGGTTCACCCCTCCACTTT. This codes for CASSPGQGGSPLHF. Together with reference TRBV9 and TRBJ1-6, the CDR3 gives the full variable domain: DSGVTQTPKHLITATGQRVTLRCSPRSGDLSVYWYQQSLDQGLQFLIQYYNGEERAKGNILERFSAQQFPDLHSELNLSSLELGDSALYFCASSPGQGGSPLHFGNGTRLTVT.

The rearrangement links TRBV4-2 to TRBJ2-5; possible D gene TRBD1, 6 bases. V was shortened by 0 bases and J by 3 bases, with 11 bases between the two germline ends. CDR1 is LGHNA, CDR2 YNFKEQ, per germline. This CDR3 comprises 15 residues. The CDR3 is CASSQDRSGEETQYF. CDR3 DNA: TGTGCCAGCAGCCAAGATCGGTCAGGGGAAGAGACCCAGTACTTC.

Turning to this clone: One end of the junction does not line up with germline, which may come from a read error. The chain employs TRBV7-7 and TRBJ2-3, with TRBD2 identical over 10 bases. Germline CDR1 is SSHAT and CDR2 is FNYEAQ (reference sequence). This CDR3 contains 16 residues. CDR3: CASSRASGGGTDTQYF. CDR3 DNA: TGTGCTAGCAGCCGCGCTAGCGGGGGCGGGACCGATACGCAGTATTTT. The variable domain in full, with the rest retrieved from reference TRBV7-7 and TRBJ2-3, is GAGVSQSPRYKVTKRGQDVTLRCDPISSHATLYWYQQALGQGPEFLTYFNYEAQPDKSGLPSDRFSAERPEGSISTLTIQRTEQRDSAMYRCASSRASGGGTDTQYFGPGTRLTVL.

V usage is TRBV4-1 and J usage is TRBJ1-2; D gene ambiguous. The V end was cut by 1 base, the J end by 0 bases, with 18 bases between. The CDR3 extends over 18 amino acids. Germline CDR1 is MGHRA and CDR2 is YSYEKL. The CDR3 coding sequence is TGCGCCAGCAGCCAAGCCCTGTTCGCTCCCGGGGCTAACTATGGCTACACCTTC. This encodes CASSQALFAPGANYGYTF.

The chain joins TRBV9 to TRBJ1-2; tentatively, D is TRBD1 (6 bases). This CDR3 contains 13 residues. The germline V gene encodes CDR1 SGDLS and CDR2 YYNGEE. Trimming left V 4 bases short and J 7 bases short, with 14 bases between. The CDR3 bases are TGTGCCAGCAGCACCGGGGGGGCACTTGGCTACACCTTC. Translating it yields CASSTGGALGYTF.

The rearrangement joins TRBV5-1 to TRBJ1-2, with unresolved D. CDR1 is SGHRS and CDR2 is YFSETQ in the germline V gene. V dropped 0 bases and J dropped 3 bases, with 6 bases sitting between them. The CDR3 runs 13 residues. The CDR3 DNA reads TGCGCCAGCAGCTTGGCTGGAGACTATGGCTACACCTTC. Protein product: CASSLAGDYGYTF.

This chain connects TRBV6-1 to TRBJ2-5; 8 nucleotides align to TRBD2. CDR3 length: 15 amino acids. Germline values: CDR1 MNHNS, CDR2 SASEGT. Unmatched junction bases numbered 6, after V lost 2 bases and J lost 4 bases. CDR3 sequence reads: CASSERERGRETQYF. The DNA for the CDR3 is TGTGCCAGCAGTGAACGGGAGCGGGGGCGAGAGACCCAGTACTTC.

The chain joins TRBV7-2 to TRBJ2-2; TRBD2 matches 9 bases. Germline V gene lookup returns CDR1 SGHTA and CDR2 FQGNSA. V lost 5 bases and J lost 2; bases outside the gene matches: 9. The CDR3 sequence is 17 residues long. The CDR3 loop reads CASSPPAGGPNTGELFF. CDR3 DNA: TGTGCCAGCAGCCCACCCGCGGGGGGGCCTAACACCGGGGAGCTGTTTTTT.

The V call is TRBV5-8, the J call TRBJ2-5; perhaps TRBD1 as D (6 bases). CDR3 length: 16 amino acids. V dropped 2 bases and J dropped 2 bases, with 16 bases sitting between them. Per the germline V gene, CDR1 is SGHTS and CDR2 is YDEGEE. CDR3 protein: CASSFLPGHLQETQYF. The CDR3 nucleotides are TGTGCCAGCAGCTTCCTCCCGGGACACCTACAAGAGACCCAGTACTTC.

This chain connects TRBV18 to TRBJ2-6; D possibly corresponds to TRBD1 (5 bases). CDR3 length: 15 residues. Trimming took 4 bases from V and 4 from J, leaving 11 bases between them. CDR1 is KGHSH and CDR2 is LQKENI in the germline V gene. CDR3: CASSREGVGANVLTF. The CDR3 DNA is TGTGCCAGCTCACGAGAAGGGGTGGGGGCCAACGTCCTGACTTTC.

The chain joins TRBV6-1 to TRBJ1-5; D is unresolved. The V end was cut by 5 bases, the J end by 4 bases, with 3 bases between. The V gene's germline CDR1 is MNHNS and CDR2 SASEGT. The CDR3 has 11 amino acids. The CDR3 loop is CASSINQPQHF. CDR3 sequence (DNA): TGTGCCAGCAGTATAAATCAGCCCCAGCATTTT.

The J gene is TRBJ2-3, the V gene TRBV2; D might be TRBD1 (5 bases). With 2 bases removed from V and 3 bases from J, the gap between germline ends came to 12 bases. This CDR3 is built from 15 residues. Germline V CDR1 and CDR2: SNHLY, FYNNEI. The CDR3 reads CASSEFQGGTDTQYF. The DNA for the CDR3 is TGTGCCAGCAGTGAATTCCAGGGTGGGACAGATACGCAGTATTTT.

V is TRBV28 and J is TRBJ1-6, with a weak D call TRBD1 (6 bases). This CDR3 comprises 13 residues. V lost 6 bases and J 10 bases, leaving 13 bases between the germline ends. Germline CDR1 and CDR2: MDHEN and SYDVKM. In nucleotides, the CDR3 is TGTGCCAGCAGGGGGGCGGGGGCCTCACCCCTCCACTTT. As protein: CASRGAGASPLHF.

The V call is TRBV6-5, the J call TRBJ1-1, with 11 bases lining up with TRBD1. Trimming removed 6 bases from V and 3 bases from J; junction bases left unmatched: 6. The CDR3 length is 15 residues. Germline V gene data show CDR1 as MNHEY and CDR2 as SVGAGI. For the CDR3, the DNA is TGTGCCAGCAGGGGACAGGGGGTGATTTACACTGAAGCTTTCTTT. Translation: CASRGQGVIYTEAFF.

As for this clone: Other nucleotide sequences in the sample specify the same CDR3. The V gene is TRBV19, the J gene TRBJ2-5; no firm D call. The CDR3 loop spans 15 amino acids. The V gene lost 6 bases and the J gene lost 4 bases, with 18 bases spanning the gap. Germline V gives CDR1 LNHDA, CDR2 SQIVND (reference sequence). CDR3 in amino acids: CASSPPSAGAETQYF. The CDR3 DNA reads as TGTGCCAGTAGCCCTCCCTCGGCAGGTGCAGAGACCCAGTACTTC.

Note on this clone: The sample holds other DNA sequences that translate to the same CDR3. The chain carries TRBV2 and TRBJ1-2; the match to TRBD1 covers 7 bases. Germline assignment: CDR1 SNHLY and CDR2 FYNNEI. CDR3 size: 12 residues. After removal of 5 bases from V and 6 bases from J, the junction contained 3 bases not matched to a gene. For the CDR3, the DNA is TGTGCCAGCAGTCTACAGGGGAATGGCTACACCTTC. It translates to CASSLQGNGYTF.

The chain has TRBV5-3 and TRBJ1-5; D might be TRBD1 (5 bases). TRBV5-3 is assigned to the ORF class and has an uncertain function. This CDR3 spans 12 amino acids. V dropped 6 bases and J dropped 16 bases, with 20 bases sitting between them. The DNA of the CDR3 is TGTGCCAGAACGCCTACCAGGGTCGAAAAACATTTT. It translates to CARTPTRVEKHF.

The J gene is TRBJ2-2, the V gene TRBV7-9, with D possibly matching TRBD2 (5 bases). Germline V CDR1 and CDR2: SEHNR, FQNEAQ (reference sequence). The V gene lost 3 bases and the J gene lost 1 base, with 21 bases spanning the gap. The CDR3 covers 19 residues. The CDR3 DNA reads as TGTGCCAGCAGCTTGATCACTCCCGGCCGAGGGAGGAACACCGGGGAGCTGTTTTTT. Protein sequence: CASSLITPGRGRNTGELFF.

The chain carries TRBV7-2 and TRBJ2-7; D is undetermined. The CDR3 length is 13 residues. V was shortened by 1 base and J by 3 bases, with 7 bases between the two germline ends. Germline loops: CDR1 SGHTA, CDR2 FQGNSA. CDR3 amino acids: CASSLDRVYEQYF. The CDR3 DNA is TGTGCCAGCAGCTTAGACAGAGTCTACGAGCAGTACTTC.

The chain has TRBV9 and TRBJ1-3; no definite D call. Germline V gene sequence: CDR1 SGDLS, CDR2 YYNGEE. This CDR3 region has 16 residues. V was shortened by 0 bases and J by 2 bases, with 12 bases between the two germline ends. CDR3 residues: CASSVDYPGTGNTIYF. CDR3 in DNA: TGTGCCAGCAGCGTAGATTACCCAGGAACTGGAAACACCATATATTTT. The full variable domain, with the rest looked up from reference TRBV9 and TRBJ1-3, is DSGVTQTPKHLITATGQRVTLRCSPRSGDLSVYWYQQSLDQGLQFLIQYYNGEERAKGNILERFSAQQFPDLHSELNLSSLELGDSALYFCASSVDYPGTGNTIYFGEGSWLTVV.

The chain is built from TRBV6-6 and TRBJ1-1; D unclear. The CDR3 length is 13 residues. V was trimmed by 5 bases and J by 1 base, leaving 8 bases between them. Germline assignment: CDR1 MNHNY and CDR2 SVGAGI (reference sequence). The CDR3 loop reads CASSGAQNTEAFF. CDR3 nucleotides: TGTGCCAGCAGTGGAGCCCAGAACACTGAAGCTTTCTTT.

This chain uses TRBV6-5 with TRBJ2-7; 8 bases match TRBD2. The CDR3 extends over 15 amino acids. With 7 bases clipped from V and 6 bases from J, the junction kept 14 bases outside the gene matches. Looked up from germline, CDR1 is MNHEY and CDR2 is SVGAGI. The CDR3, as DNA: TGTGCCAGCACGAGGGCGGGGGGCGTTTCCAGCGAGCAGTACTTC. Encoded protein: CASTRAGGVSSEQYF.

The chain combines TRBV27 with TRBJ2-7; perhaps TRBD1 as D (6 bases). This CDR3 contains 15 residues. Germline CDR1 reads MNHEY; CDR2 reads SMNVEV (reference sequence). The V gene lost 6 bases and the J gene lost 4 bases, with 19 bases spanning the gap. DNA of the CDR3: TGTGCCAGCAGACTCAAACAGGGAGCCCATTACGAGCAGTACTTC. Its protein product is CASRLKQGAHYEQYF.

The chain couples TRBV7-9 to TRBJ1-2; 7 bases line up with TRBD1. V lost 7 bases, J lost 8 bases, and 13 bases stayed unmatched. The germline CDR1 and CDR2 sequences are SEHNR and FQNEAQ (reference sequence). The CDR3 has 14 amino acids. The CDR3 sequence is CASTPTGKLEGYTF. In DNA, the CDR3 is TGTGCCAGCACCCCGACAGGGAAGTTGGAAGGCTACACCTTC.

Note on this clone: One end of the junction varies from germline; a read error may be responsible. The chain links TRBV2 to TRBJ2-4; no definite D call. The CDR3 extends over 14 amino acids. The germline CDR1 and CDR2 sequences are SNHLY and FYNNEI. The CDR3, as DNA: TGTGCCAGCAGTGAAATTCAGACTCAAACATTCAGTAGGTTC. It specifies CASSEIQTQTFSRF.

The chain uses TRBV15 and TRBJ2-1, with TRBD1 matching 9 bases. The germline CDR1 and CDR2 sequences are LNHNV and YYDKDF (reference sequence). With V trimmed by 6 bases and J by 9 bases, 15 bases remained unmatched. This CDR3 spans 16 amino acids. CDR3 DNA sequence: TGTGCCACCAGTCCCTTAAGCGGGACAGGGAATCCTGAGCAGTTCTTC. Its protein product is CATSPLSGTGNPEQFF.

The chain recombines TRBV5-6 with TRBJ2-1; D is unclear. The germline V and J ends were trimmed by 4 bases and 1 base, with 15 bases remaining between them. The germline gives CDR1 SGHDT, CDR2 YYEEEE. The CDR3 runs 16 residues. CDR3: CASSPRLLLSYNEQFF. The CDR3 coding sequence is TGTGCCAGCAGCCCGAGGTTACTGCTATCCTACAATGAGCAGTTCTTC.

The rearrangement links TRBV30 to TRBJ2-3, with D perhaps matching TRBD2 (6 bases). V lost 1 base, J lost 3 bases, and 11 bases lay in between. The CDR3 consists of 14 residues. Germline CDR1 is GTSNPN and CDR2 is SVGIG (reference sequence). Here the CDR3 DNA reads TGTGCCTGGAGTGCAGGGAGGAGAACAGATACGCAGTATTTT. Protein sequence: CAWSAGRRTDTQYF.

The rearrangement uses TRBV7-2 and TRBJ2-7, with 9 positions matching TRBD2. The CDR3 spans 16 residues. Germline CDR1 is SGHTA and CDR2 is FQGNSA. V lost 4 bases and J lost 4; bases outside the gene matches: 11. This CDR3 reads CASSSLGAGGGYEQYF. The CDR3 DNA sequence: TGTGCCAGCAGCTCCCTCGGGGCGGGGGGGGGATACGAGCAGTACTTC.

The chain couples TRBV29-1 to TRBJ2-7, with a tentative D call TRBD1 (6 bases). Deletions cut 5 bases from V and 3 bases from J, with 14 bases between. CDR1 SQVTM and CDR2 ANQGSEA come from the germline V gene. CDR3 size: 13 residues. CDR3 loop: CSVLSGQNYEQYF. The CDR3 DNA follows: TGCAGCGTTCTATCGGGACAAAACTACGAGCAGTACTTC.

The chain employs TRBV28 and TRBJ1-3, with TRBD1 matching over 8 bases. V lost 3 bases and J lost 0; bases outside the gene matches: 1. Looked up from germline, CDR1 is MDHEN and CDR2 is SYDVKM. This CDR3 comprises 15 residues. CDR3 bases: TGTGCCAGCAGTTTGACAGGGGACTCTGGAAACACCATATATTTT. Its translation: CASSLTGDSGNTIYF.